A selection of T cell receptor beta chains follows, all from one sample in a study of blood T cells in healthy people across ages. One entry per CDR3 protein results from TCRdb running MiXCR on the 5' RACE reads. Among around 1,500,000 distinct CDR3 sequences listed, 28% were seen once. Sequencing was carried out using blood. Every receptor here comes from a woman aged 25 to 39 in good health. Each CDR3 is given with its conserved first and last residue. D genes are given only for firm matches. Expanded clones get a size class; other rows say once, few or many, or leave the size out.

many,TRBV6-4,TRBD2,TRBJ2-3,TGTGCCAGCAGTGACTCGGGAGGGGGCACAGATACGCAGTATTTT,CASSDSGGGTDTQYF
.,TRBV20-1,TRBD1,TRBJ1-1,TGCAGTGCCCAAGGGGGACAGATGAACACTGAAGCTTTCTTT,CSAQGGQMNTEAFF
few,TRBV20-1,.,TRBJ1-1,TGCAGTGCCCTCAAGGGGGACACTGAAGCTTTCTTT,CSALKGDTEAFF
few,TRBV27,TRBD1,TRBJ1-5,TGTGCCAGCAGTAAAGGGGGGCAGGGGGATCAGCCCCAGCATTTT,CASSKGGQGDQPQHF
.,TRBV20-1,TRBD1,TRBJ2-1,TGCAGTGCTACTAGACAGGGTCACTCCTACAATGAGCAGTTCTTC,CSATRQGHSYNEQFF
.,TRBV28,TRBD2,TRBJ2-7,TGTGCCAGCAGTGGTACGGCGGGGGGCTACGAGCAGTACTTC,CASSGTAGGYEQYF
few,TRBV19,TRBD1,TRBJ2-5,TGTGCCAGTAGTGCATCCGGGACAGAAGAGACCCAGTACTTC,CASSASGTEETQYF
few,TRBV29-1,.,TRBJ2-5,TGCAGCGTTGAAGGGCTGAGGAAACAAGAGACCCAGTACTTC,CSVEGLRKQETQYF
.,TRBV7-3,.,TRBJ2-7,TGTGCCAGCCGGGACAAGAACGAGCAGTACTTC,CASRDKNEQYF
.,TRBV12-3/TRBV12-4,.,TRBJ1-5,TGTGCCAGCAGCATAACCCAGGGCCAGCCCCAGCATTTT,CASSITQGQPQHF
many,TRBV7-9,.,TRBJ2-5,TGTGCCAGCAGCGATGGGCGCGAGACCCAGTACTTC,CASSDGRETQYF
.,TRBV12-3/TRBV12-4,.,TRBJ1-1,TGTGCCAGCAGTTTGTCGGGAGCAGATGAAGCTTTCTTT,CASSLSGADEAFF
.,TRBV6-4,.,TRBJ2-3,TGTGCCAGCAGTGACTCCCCAGGGGGCACAGATACGCAGTATTTT,CASSDSPGGTDTQYF
many,TRBV7-8,TRBD1,TRBJ2-5,TGTGCCAGCAGCCAAGACAGGGAGAAGACCCAGTACTTC,CASSQDREKTQYF
many,TRBV7-2,.,TRBJ2-5,TGTGCCAGCAGCTTTAGCATCCAAGAGACCCAGTACTTC,CASSFSIQETQYF
.,TRBV9,TRBD2,TRBJ2-1,TGTGCCAGCAGCTGGGCGGGAGTAGTAAATGAACAGTTCTTC,CASSWAGVVNEQFF
many,TRBV5-1,.,TRBJ2-1,TGTGCCAGCAGCTTACAGAGCTCCTACAATGAGCAGTTCTTC,CASSLQSSYNEQFF
few,TRBV10-3,.,TRBJ1-2,TGTGCCATCAGCACAACCGGACAGTTTAACACCTTC,CAISTTGQFNTF
.,TRBV7-3,TRBD1,TRBJ2-7,TGTGCCAGCAGCTTAGCCGGGACAGGGGTTGCCTACGAGCAGTACTTC,CASSLAGTGVAYEQYF
.,TRBV4-2,.,TRBJ2-3,TGTGCCAGCAGCCAAGGGCAGACGGAGCCTGAGTATTTT,CASSQGQTEPEYF
few,TRBV18,.,TRBJ1-5,TGTGCCAGCTCACCGGGCCCAGGGACCAATCAGCCCCAGCATTTT,CASSPGPGTNQPQHF
.,TRBV5-1,.,TRBJ2-1,TGCGCCAGCAGCGTGGGGGACGGCTACAATGAGCAGTTCTTC,CASSVGDGYNEQFF
.,TRBV5-1,.,TRBJ2-7,TGCGCCAGCAAAGCGGCGATCAATGAGCAGTACTTC,CASKAAINEQYF
.,TRBV25-1,TRBD2,TRBJ2-3,TGTGCCAGCAGGGCTAGCGGGGCGTTCACAGATACGCAGTATTTT,CASRASGAFTDTQYF
many,TRBV20-1,.,TRBJ2-7,TGCAGTGCTAGCCCCAGTAGAAGCCCCTACGAGCAGTACTTC,CSASPSRSPYEQYF
few,TRBV6-2/TRBV6-3,TRBD2,TRBJ2-3,TGTGCCAGCTCCATGAGCGGGGGGGCGCAGTATTTT,CASSMSGGAQYF
many,TRBV20-1,.,TRBJ2-1,TGCAGTGCTAGACCCCCGCGGGGATATAGGGAGCAGTTCTTC,CSARPPRGYREQFF